This T cell receptor beta chain stems from a study of cytomegalovirus exposure and HLA in healthy donors. Trimming took off 4 bases at V and 3 bases at J, with 11 bases between the two ends. This CDR3 spans 14 amino acids. Looked up from germline, CDR1 is MGHRA and CDR2 is YSYEKL. With respect to this clone: Its antigen is currently unknown.

Using immunoSEQ multiplex PCR, the repertoire was profiled, and TCRdb retains in-frame clones only, with some absent. The sample has about 280,000 clones, roughly 90% seen once. Study findings and constraints: Across donors, most TCRs were seen rarely, yet some public ones were widespread. Subsequent analysis revealed that first-cohort TCR clusters tended to co-occur in the 95 to 150 validation repertoires. Listed as cytomegalovirus-associated were 150 or so TCR beta chains.

The receptor comes from a woman younger than 35 in good health and CMV-seronegative. The source material was PBMCs. The V and J genes are TRBV4-1 and TRBJ2-3; weak D call: TRBD2 (6 bases). CDR3 coding DNA: TGCGCCAGCAGCCCTTTGGCGGGGACAGATACGCAGTATTTT. Residues: CASSPLAGTDTQYF.